Reported below is one T cell receptor beta chain. The CDR3 contains 13 residues. Germline CDR1 and CDR2: MNHEY and SVGAGI. V lost 7 bases, J lost 9 bases, and 18 bases lay in between. The data were obtained in a study of blood T cell repertoires in COVID-19. Background on the study: PBMCs, B-cell-depleted T cells, or T cells provided the cDNA or gDNA that made up the material.

Authors' data handling: For nucleated cells, counts were estimated from reference gene primer amplification. Clones were sequenced by immunoSEQ multiplex PCR, and TCRdb holds only the in-frame ones, with some missing. That table gives V, J and clone size, and the DNA gave D and trimming. The repertoire consists of roughly 160,000 clones, with 65% to 85% occurring once and the leading ten covering roughly 2.8%. This clonotype was obtained from a woman between 55 and 75 years old with acute or convalescent COVID-19. V gene TRBV6-5 combines with J gene TRBJ1-2, with unresolved D. Sequenced material: peripheral blood. The CDR3 sequence: CASKRLEAASYTF. CDR3 nucleotides: TGTGCCAGCAAGAGATTGGAGGCCGCAAGCTACACCTTC.